Listed below are T cell receptor beta chains from one sample, sequenced in a study of T cells in Graves' hyperthyroidism and ophthalmopathy. Each CDR3 protein is one row after TCRdb ran MiXCR on the multiplex PCR reads. The data hold some 570,000 distinct CDR3 sequences, with more than 13% observed a single time. Sequencing was performed on blood. These receptors were obtained from a woman between 18 and 29 years old with Graves' ophthalmopathy. The CDR3 runs from the conserved cysteine through the conserved F or W. Size is stated for part of the rows, as once, few or many counts, or as a class when the clone is expanded.

V gene,clone size,CDR3 protein
TRBV19,once,CASSMVVARTNSPLHF
TRBV28,.,CASSWGLAGDGDEQYF
TRBV18,many,CASSPLDRGGNQPQHF
TRBV28,.,CASTPQNSGANVLTF
TRBV10-3,many,CAISVGLSDEQFF
TRBV7-3,many,CASSLIRLNRSEQYF
TRBV27,.,CASHTWDNEKLFF
TRBV7-2,few,CASSLVSGLARSLLQETQYF
TRBV7-8,many,CASSLTASGRADTQYF
TRBV6-2/TRBV6-3,many,CASSYRGLLQGDTQYF
TRBV10-3,many,CAIQTARNTGELFF
TRBV7-2,.,CASSDPRGLAATYNEQFF
TRBV7-9,few,CASSISSSGANVLTF
TRBV20-1,many,CSARDRESMDTQYF
TRBV19,.,CASSPGALTTGELFF
TRBV2,many,CASSGQGIDEQFF
TRBV20-1,many,CSARDKTYEQYF
TRBV9,.,CASSESGSVGEQYF
TRBV5-4,few,CASSLAVANTGELFF
TRBV20-1,few,CSARDARGSGANVLTF
TRBV28,many,CASSYPRRGGTEAFF
TRBV6-1,many,CASLNWGGTRETQYF
TRBV11-2,many,CASSLVRAGEAYEQYF
TRBV7-9,few,CASSSSGRRNTEAFF
TRBV28,many,CASSLWGKSSYNEQFF
TRBV24-1,many,CATSDAPGGGTDTQYF
TRBV24-1,many,CATSDRTSGRFHEQFF
TRBV27,.,CASSTWTGGSPLHF
TRBV11-1,.,CASSPGTGDSYNEQFF
TRBV28,many,CATIGQGLGNIQYF
TRBV27,many,CASSPSPGAGERDGYTF
TRBV12-3/TRBV12-4,many,CASRVGTAQSTYGYTF
TRBV29-1,many,CSVGGGPGGPQETQYF
TRBV19,.,CASKYRAGGSYNEQFF
TRBV24-1,.,CATSDSTGHYNEQYF
TRBV20-1,.,CSATIGQGLGNEQFF
TRBV14,.,CASSQVRTTSEQYF
TRBV4-3,.,CASSQESPPQAGGRLWAKNIQYF
TRBV7-2,many,CASSRDTSSYEQYF
TRBV5-5,many,CASSLVGEESYGYTF
TRBV28,.,CASSSLAASGTAYNEQFF
TRBV18,many,CASSPENYEQYF
TRBV18,few,CASSPPGTISYEQYF
TRBV11-3,many,CASSHIFIGDSPLHF
TRBV12-3/TRBV12-4,.,CAGSPTGFEQYF
TRBV7-2,.,CASSLSRMLNSNYGYTF
TRBV11-3,.,CASSRSRGAPKNIQYF
TRBV2,many,CASSAPGTGVWNEQFF
TRBV14,.,CASSQWHTPSGNTIYF
TRBV7-2,.,CASSLATWGAANEKLFF
TRBV28,many,CASSVRKIINTEAFF
TRBV6-5,few,CASSYLRTSGSNEQFF
TRBV3-1,many,CASSRGRVPNGYTF
TRBV4-1,.,CASSQDGPRGDQPQHF